Detailed here is one TCR beta chain. Its antigen is as yet unknown. The sample is drawn from a study of T-cell reconstitution after alpha-beta-depleted transplantation in children. Findings and caveats of the study: Where alpha-beta T cells came from about two months after transplant was reportedly several hundred expanded graft clones.

Germline loops: CDR1 MDHEN, CDR2 SYDVKM. After removal of 10 bases from V and 4 bases from J, the junction contained 6 bases not matched to a gene. CDR3 length equals 13 residues. TCRbeta library construction was performed incorporating unique molecular identifiers. TCRdb processed the PCR reads anew with MiXCR; each CDR3 protein has one entry. This sample yields about 460,000 distinct CDR3 sequences, of which about 10% are seen a single time; around 13% belongs to the top ten. The starting material was PBMCs, mostly from graft donor cells, obtained 180 days after TCRalphabeta/CD19-depleted stem cell transplant. The receptor's source is a female patient aged 2-9 years who had a stem cell transplant for aplastic anemia, so the T cells may come from the graft donor. The chain links TRBV28 to TRBJ2-1; 8 positions agree with TRBD1. CDR3 nucleotide sequence: TGTGCCATCCAGGGGGCGCTTTACAATGAGCAGTTCTTC. Protein sequence: CAIQGALYNEQFF.